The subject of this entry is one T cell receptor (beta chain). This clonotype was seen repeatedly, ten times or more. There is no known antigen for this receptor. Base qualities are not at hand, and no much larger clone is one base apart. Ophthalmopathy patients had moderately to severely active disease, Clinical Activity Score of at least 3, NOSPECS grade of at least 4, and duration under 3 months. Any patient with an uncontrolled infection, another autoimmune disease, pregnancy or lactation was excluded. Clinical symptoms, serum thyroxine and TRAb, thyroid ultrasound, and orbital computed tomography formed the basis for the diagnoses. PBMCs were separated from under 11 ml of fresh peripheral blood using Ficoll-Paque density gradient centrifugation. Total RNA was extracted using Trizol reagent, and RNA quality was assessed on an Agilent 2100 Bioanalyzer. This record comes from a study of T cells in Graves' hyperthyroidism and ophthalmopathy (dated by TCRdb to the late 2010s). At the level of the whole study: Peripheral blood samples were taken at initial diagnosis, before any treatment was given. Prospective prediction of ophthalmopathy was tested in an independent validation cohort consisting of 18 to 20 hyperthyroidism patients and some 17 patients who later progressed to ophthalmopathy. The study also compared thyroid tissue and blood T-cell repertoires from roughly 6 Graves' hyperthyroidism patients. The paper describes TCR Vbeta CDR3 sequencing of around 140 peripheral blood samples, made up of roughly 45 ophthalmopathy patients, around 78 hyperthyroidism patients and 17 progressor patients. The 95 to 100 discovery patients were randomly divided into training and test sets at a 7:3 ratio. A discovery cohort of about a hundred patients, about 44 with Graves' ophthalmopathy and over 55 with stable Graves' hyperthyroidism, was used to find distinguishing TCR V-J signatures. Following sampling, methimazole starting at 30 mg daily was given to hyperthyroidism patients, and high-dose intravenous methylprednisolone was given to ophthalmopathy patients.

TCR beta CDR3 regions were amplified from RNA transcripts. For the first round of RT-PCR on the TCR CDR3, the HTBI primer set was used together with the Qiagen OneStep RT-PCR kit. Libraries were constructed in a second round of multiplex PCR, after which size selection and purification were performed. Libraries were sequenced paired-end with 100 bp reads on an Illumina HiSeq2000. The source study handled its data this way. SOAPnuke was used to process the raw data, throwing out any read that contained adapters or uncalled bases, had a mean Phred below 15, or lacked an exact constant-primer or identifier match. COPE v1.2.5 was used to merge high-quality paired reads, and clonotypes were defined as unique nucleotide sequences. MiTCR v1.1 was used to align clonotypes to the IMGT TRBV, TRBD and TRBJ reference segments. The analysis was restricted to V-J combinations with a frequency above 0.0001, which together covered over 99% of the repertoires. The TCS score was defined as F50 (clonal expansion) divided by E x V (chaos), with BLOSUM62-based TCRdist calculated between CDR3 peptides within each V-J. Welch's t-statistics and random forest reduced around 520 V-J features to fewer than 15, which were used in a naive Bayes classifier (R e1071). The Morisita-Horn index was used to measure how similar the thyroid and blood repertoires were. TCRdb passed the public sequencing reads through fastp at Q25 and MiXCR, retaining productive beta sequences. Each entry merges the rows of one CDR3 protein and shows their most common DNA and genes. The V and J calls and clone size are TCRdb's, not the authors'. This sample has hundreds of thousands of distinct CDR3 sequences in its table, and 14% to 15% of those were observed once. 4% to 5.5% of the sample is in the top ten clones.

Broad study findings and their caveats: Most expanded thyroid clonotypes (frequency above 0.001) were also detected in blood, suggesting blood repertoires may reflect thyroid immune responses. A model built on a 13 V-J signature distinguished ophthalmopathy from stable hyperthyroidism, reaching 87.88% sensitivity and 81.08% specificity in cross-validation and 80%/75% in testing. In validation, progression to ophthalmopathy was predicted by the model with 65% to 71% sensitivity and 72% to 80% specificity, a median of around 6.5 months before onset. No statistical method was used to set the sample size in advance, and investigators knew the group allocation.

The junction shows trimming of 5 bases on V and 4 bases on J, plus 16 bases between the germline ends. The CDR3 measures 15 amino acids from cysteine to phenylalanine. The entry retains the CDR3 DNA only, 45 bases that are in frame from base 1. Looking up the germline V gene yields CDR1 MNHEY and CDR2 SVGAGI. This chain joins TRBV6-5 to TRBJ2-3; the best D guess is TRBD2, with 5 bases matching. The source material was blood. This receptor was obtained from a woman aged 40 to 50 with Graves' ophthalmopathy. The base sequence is TGTGCCAGCAGTAACATACAGAGCGGCGCAGATACGCAGTATTTT. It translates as CASSNIQSGADTQYF.